Shown below are 17 T cell receptor beta chains from a single sample sequenced in a study of OX40 agonist ivuxolimab in advanced cancers. The table came from immunoSEQ multiplex PCR; TCRdb's copy has only in-frame clones and leaves some out. The data hold 90,000 to 100,000 clones, with approximately 85% observed a single time. The specimen comprised CD4+ or CD8+ T cells sorted from blood, sampled in a trial of the OX40 agonist ivuxolimab. Receptor source: an adult with an advanced solid tumor such as melanoma, head and neck, liver or kidney cancer.

The J gene is TRBJ2-7, the V gene TRBV10-1, with 9 nucleotides matching TRBD1. Germline trimming cut 6 bases from V and 2 bases from J; bases unmatched to any gene: 5. Germline loops: CDR1 WNHNN, CDR2 SYGVQD (reference sequence). This CDR3 contains 14 residues. CDR3 sequence (DNA): TGCGCCAGCAGAGGCCGGGACAGGGCCTACGAGCAGTACTTC. This sequence encodes CASRGRDRAYEQYF.

The genes are TRBV30 and TRBJ2-1, with 10 bases aligning to TRBD2. With V trimmed by 0 bases and J by 8 bases, 10 bases remained unmatched. Germline V lookup: CDR1 GTSNPN, CDR2 SVGIG (reference sequence). The CDR3 length is 16 residues. For the CDR3, the DNA is TGTGCCTGGAGTGTACGGCTAGCGGGAGTCAGGGATGAGCAGTTCTTC. This encodes CAWSVRLAGVRDEQFF.

J is TRBJ2-1 and V is TRBV7-3; 7 nucleotides align to TRBD2. The CDR3 extends over 16 amino acids. The V gene's germline CDR1 is SGHTA and CDR2 FQGTGA. The trim removed 5 bases at V and 6 bases at J, leaving 13 bases unmatched. The CDR3 loop is CASSPQLNPGGNEQFF. The CDR3 region has the DNA TGTGCCAGCAGCCCCCAGCTTAATCCGGGAGGCAATGAGCAGTTCTTC.

V is TRBV25-1 and J is TRBJ2-1; 11 bases match TRBD2. V lost 3 bases, J lost 2 bases, and 6 bases stayed unmatched. The CDR3 totals 17 residues. CDR1 MGHDK and CDR2 SYGVNS come from the germline V gene. The CDR3 sequence is CASSDILAGGTYNEQFF. As DNA, the CDR3 is TGTGCCAGCAGTGACATCTTAGCGGGAGGGACCTACAATGAGCAGTTCTTC.

This chain joins TRBV30 and TRBJ1-1; no clear D. V lost 5 bases, J lost 2 bases, and 9 bases lay in between. This CDR3 spans 12 amino acids. Germline V lookup: CDR1 GTSNPN, CDR2 SVGIG (reference sequence). DNA of the CDR3: TGTGCCTGGGGACGGGGAAACACTGAAGCTTTCTTT. This sequence encodes CAWGRGNTEAFF.

The gene calls are TRBV5-6 and TRBJ2-7; no clear D gene. Per germline, CDR1 SGHDT and CDR2 YYEEEE. The CDR3 consists of 14 residues. Trimming shortened V by 1 base and J by 3 bases, and 11 bases separated the two germline ends. DNA for the CDR3: TGTGCCAGCAGCTTGAAAGAAGGCGACTACGAGCAGTACTTC. Translation: CASSLKEGDYEQYF.

The CDR3 nucleotides read TGTGCCAGCAGCTTATCAGACGCGACTGAGCAGTTCTTC. This codes for CASSLSDATEQFF. The V gene is TRBV7-8, the J gene TRBJ2-1; D gene unclear. Germline values: CDR1 SGHVS, CDR2 FQNEAQ. The CDR3 sequence is 13 residues long. The V end was cut by 2 bases, the J end by 9 bases, with 11 bases between.

For the CDR3, the DNA is TGTGCCAGCTCAGGGGAACTGGGAGCGGGCGAGCAGTACTTC. Protein sequence: CASSGELGAGEQYF. The rearrangement links TRBV2 to TRBJ2-7, with D tentatively TRBD1 or TRBD2 (6 bases each). The V gene lost 8 bases and the J gene lost 6 bases, with 20 bases spanning the gap. The CDR3 length is 14 residues. Germline CDR1 is SNHLY and CDR2 is FYNNEI. Together with reference TRBV2 and TRBJ2-7, the CDR3 gives the full variable domain: EPEVTQTPSHQVTQMGQEVILRCVPISNHLYFYWYRQILGQKVEFLVSFYNNEISEKSEIFDDQFSVERPDGSNFTLKIRSTKLEDSAMYFCASSGELGAGEQYFGPGTRLTVT.

The genes are TRBV6-1 and TRBJ1-1, with 9 bases fitting TRBD1. The trim removed 5 bases at V and 3 bases at J, leaving 4 bases unmatched. Germline-derived CDR1 and CDR2 are MNHNS and SASEGT. The CDR3 has 14 residues. This chain's CDR3 is CASSKQGADTEAFF. For the CDR3, the DNA is TGTGCCAGCAGTAAACAGGGGGCAGACACTGAAGCTTTCTTT.

The V call is TRBV28, the J call TRBJ2-1; D could derive from TRBD1 or TRBD2 (5 bases each). The CDR3 has 13 residues. CDR1 is MDHEN, CDR2 SYDVKM, per germline. Trimming shortened V by 6 bases and J by 2 bases, and 8 bases separated the two germline ends. CDR3 region: CASRGDAYNEQFF. DNA of the CDR3: TGTGCCAGCAGAGGGGACGCCTACAATGAGCAGTTCTTC.

This sequence joins TRBV6-5 and TRBJ2-7; 7 bases line up with TRBD1. Trimming took 2 bases from V and 4 from J; bases not matched to a gene: 5. Germline V gives CDR1 MNHEY, CDR2 SVGAGI. CDR3 length equals 14 residues. The CDR3, as DNA: TGTGCCAGCAGTTACACAAAGACAGGGTACGAGCAGTACTTC. Its translation is CASSYTKTGYEQYF.

This chain links TRBV7-2 with TRBJ2-7; D gene ambiguous. The germline V gene encodes CDR1 SGHTA and CDR2 FQGNSA. The ends were cut back, 4 bases at V and 1 base at J, with 11 bases in the middle. The CDR3 length is 14 residues. CDR3 residues: CASSWVKRSYEQYF. CDR3 nucleotide sequence: TGTGCCAGCAGCTGGGTGAAAAGGTCCTACGAGCAGTACTTC.

V is TRBV5-6 and J is TRBJ1-1; 8 nucleotides line up with TRBD1. Germline lookup yields CDR1 SGHDT and CDR2 YYEEEE. This CDR3 is 13 amino acids long. Trimming took 2 bases from V and 7 from J; bases not matched to a gene: 4. CDR3: CASSFLRGLEAFF. CDR3 nucleotide sequence: TGTGCCAGCAGCTTTCTCAGGGGGCTTGAAGCTTTCTTT.

The chain links TRBV30 to TRBJ2-5; maybe TRBD2 (5 bases). TRBJ2-7 explains the end of the DNA better; the J call may be wrong. There are 12 residues in the CDR3. Germline assignment: CDR1 GTSNPN and CDR2 SVGIG (reference sequence). Here the CDR3 DNA reads TGTGCCTGGAGTGTAGAGGGAAACGAGCAGTACTTC. This encodes CAWSVEGNEQYF.

The chain has TRBV28 and TRBJ2-5; 12 nucleotides align to TRBD2. This CDR3 has 16 amino acids. Germline CDR1 and CDR2: MDHEN and SYDVKM. V lost 7 bases, J lost 2 bases, and 8 bases stayed unmatched. The CDR3 sequence: CASILSLAGGQETQYF. The DNA of the CDR3 is TGTGCCAGCATCCTTTCACTAGCGGGAGGTCAAGAGACCCAGTACTTC.

The chain links TRBV2 to TRBJ1-1; 7 nucleotides match TRBD1. This CDR3 has 13 amino acids. Germline assignment: CDR1 SNHLY and CDR2 FYNNEI. Trimming at V came to 6 bases and at J to 5 bases, leaving 6 bases not matched to a gene. The CDR3 DNA sequence: TGTGCCAGCAGGACCGGGACAGTGACTGAAGCTTTCTTT. Its protein product is CASRTGTVTEAFF.

The J gene is TRBJ2-1, the V gene TRBV6-5; D assignment may be TRBD1 or TRBD2 (7 bases each). With 6 bases removed from V and 5 bases from J, the gap between germline ends came to 17 bases. CDR1 is MNHEY and CDR2 is SVGAGI in the germline V gene. The CDR3 spans 15 residues. In DNA, the CDR3 is TGTGCCAGCAGATACGGGACAGCGGGAAACAATGAGCAGTTCTTC. Its translation: CASRYGTAGNNEQFF.